These 3 T cell receptor beta chains were sequenced from one sample in a study of blood T cell repertoires in COVID-19. Some clones are missing from TCRdb's copy, which holds only in-frame ones; the method was immunoSEQ multiplex PCR. The table records 250,000 or so clones, roughly nine tenths of them present only once. Sequencing used peripheral blood. The receptors shown here come from a middle-aged woman who had recovered from COVID-19.

The J gene is TRBJ2-3, the V gene TRBV2, with 9 bases aligning to TRBD2. Germline loops: CDR1 SNHLY, CDR2 FYNNEI. J gave up 4 bases and V 3 bases, and 17 bases lay outside the gene matches. This CDR3 has 19 residues. The chain's CDR3 is CASSEWRLAVVPPSDTQYF. The CDR3 DNA sequence: TGTGCCAGCAGTGAGTGGAGACTAGCGGTCGTGCCCCCCTCAGATACGCAGTATTTT.

J is TRBJ2-3 and V is TRBV6-6; perhaps TRBD2 as D (7 bases). The V end was cut by 6 bases, the J end by 5 bases, with 21 bases between. The CDR3 runs 16 residues. Germline loops: CDR1 MNHNY, CDR2 SVGAGI (reference sequence). The CDR3 is CASSPWGGEGVDTQYF. The CDR3, as DNA: TGTGCCAGCAGCCCCTGGGGGGGGGAGGGGGTAGATACGCAGTATTTT.

The rearrangement joins TRBV5-4 to TRBJ2-5; D perhaps matches TRBD2 (5 bases). This CDR3 spans 13 amino acids. V was pared by 5 bases and J by 5 bases, with 13 bases between. CDR1 is SGHNT, CDR2 YYREEE, per germline (reference sequence). In DNA form, the CDR3 reads TGTGCCAGCAGTCGGGAAGGGCAGGAGACCCAGTACTTC. Protein sequence: CASSREGQETQYF.